Following are 11 T cell receptor beta chains from one sample sequenced in a study of shared clonotypes between healthy human individuals (dated by TCRdb to the early 2020s). Libraries were built with the immunoSEQ multiplex PCR assay. Sourced from immuneACCESS, this table was stored by TCRdb with only in-frame sequences that have V and J called. A share of the clones is absent; for the studies checked, an unresolved V gene accounts for under half, and the remainder has no known explanation. Within this sample are fewer than 1.6 million clones, with about 98.5% of them counted one time only. The ten largest account for over 0.3% of the sample. Sequencing was performed on naive CD4+ T cells sorted from blood. The sample's cell subset or site label, decoded: CD45RA+ positively selected. The receptors were gathered from a man aged 25 to 40 in good health.

The chain has TRBV27 and TRBJ2-7; weak D call: TRBD2 (6 bases). Germline loops: CDR1 MNHEY, CDR2 SMNVEV (reference sequence). The ends were cut back, 6 bases at V and 0 bases at J, with 12 bases in the middle. This CDR3 has 14 amino acids. The CDR3 is CASSRSGPSYEQYF. The CDR3 region has the DNA TGTGCCAGCAGCCGTAGCGGCCCCTCCTACGAGCAGTACTTC.

This clone appeared once. V is TRBV9 and J is TRBJ2-3; tentative D call: TRBD2 (6 bases). V was pared by 4 bases and J by 11 bases, with 14 bases between. Germline-derived CDR1 and CDR2 are SGDLS and YYNGEE. The CDR3 length is 12 residues. This chain's CDR3 is CASSPSGTQQYF. CDR3 DNA: TGTGCCAGCAGCCCCTCCGGGACTCAGCAGTATTTT.

The chain is built from TRBV6-5 and TRBJ2-7; 9 bases match TRBD1. CDR3 size: 15 residues. After removal of 6 bases from V and 1 base from J, the junction contained 7 bases not matched to a gene. The V gene's germline CDR1 is MNHEY and CDR2 SVGAGI. The CDR3 region is CASRRNRGRSYEQYF. The CDR3 nucleotides are TGTGCCAGCAGGCGGAACAGGGGGCGATCCTACGAGCAGTACTTC.

The chain joins TRBV2 to TRBJ1-4, with 8 nucleotides matching TRBD1. CDR1 is SNHLY, CDR2 FYNNEI, per germline. This CDR3 spans 14 amino acids. Losses at the gene ends were 5 bases for V and 8 bases for J; bases not matched to a gene: 7. In DNA, the CDR3 is TGTGCCAGCAGTTTCGACAGGGGAAAGGAAAAACTGTTTTTT. It codes for CASSFDRGKEKLFF.

CDR3 residues: CASSGGQGETGYTF. CDR3 DNA: TGTGCCAGCAGCGGAGGACAGGGGGAAACTGGCTACACCTTC. This chain links TRBV5-4 with TRBJ1-2, with 10 bases fitting TRBD1. The CDR3 sequence is 14 residues long. V lost 4 bases to trimming and J lost 7 bases; unmatched junction nucleotides: 7. Germline V gene lookup returns CDR1 SGHNT and CDR2 YYREEE (reference sequence). The full variable domain, with the rest looked up from reference TRBV5-4 and TRBJ1-2, is ETGVTQSPTHLIKTRGQQVTLRCSSQSGHNTVSWYQQALGQGPQFIFQYYREEENGRGNFPPRFSGLQFPNYSSELNVNALELDDSALYLCASSGGQGETGYTFGSGTRLTVV.

The chain carries TRBV6-1 and TRBJ2-2; D not resolved. CDR3 length equals 15 residues. V was cut by 0 bases and J by 1 base, with 6 bases left in between. Germline assignment: CDR1 MNHNS and CDR2 SASEGT. CDR3 nucleotides: TGTGCCAGCAGTGAAGCGCTCTGGAACACCGGGGAGCTGTTTTTT. Translation: CASSEALWNTGELFF.

The chain couples TRBV18 to TRBJ1-5, with 8 bases lining up with TRBD1. This CDR3 has 20 amino acids. Trimming removed 1 base from V and 2 bases from J; junction bases left unmatched: 16. Looked up from germline, CDR1 is KGHSH and CDR2 is LQKENI. CDR3 sequence (DNA): TGTGCCAGCTCACCACTTAAGATTTCCTCATTGGACAGGGGCAATCAGCCCCAGCATTTT. Translation: CASSPLKISSLDRGNQPQHF.

The genes are TRBV7-2 and TRBJ2-7, with D perhaps TRBD1 or TRBD2 (5 bases each). The CDR3 runs 12 residues. V dropped 4 bases and J dropped 13 bases, with 17 bases sitting between them. Germline CDR1 is SGHTA and CDR2 is FQGNSA. CDR3 bases: TGTGCCAGCAGCTCGTATCCGGGACCTTCTTACTTC. Amino acid sequence: CASSSYPGPSYF.

Comment on this clone: Other DNA sequences of this sample code for an identical CDR3. The chain recombines TRBV14 with TRBJ2-7; 10 bases agree with TRBD2. V shed 3 bases and J 3 bases; nucleotides not matched to a gene: 11. This CDR3 comprises 17 residues. CDR1 SGHDN and CDR2 FVKESK come from the germline V gene. CDR3 region: CASSQSLAGVLYYEQYF. The DNA of the CDR3 is TGTGCCAGCAGCCAGTCTCTAGCGGGAGTCCTCTACTACGAGCAGTACTTC.

J is TRBJ2-2 and V is TRBV9; D is uncertain. The CDR3 consists of 15 residues. Trimming left V 0 bases short and J 5 bases short, with 11 bases between. Germline values: CDR1 SGDLS, CDR2 YYNGEE. Here the CDR3 reads CASSVEKGLTGELFF. For the CDR3, the DNA is TGTGCCAGCAGCGTAGAGAAAGGCTTGACCGGGGAGCTGTTTTTT.

The chain recombines TRBV29-1 with TRBJ2-1, with 12 bases matching TRBD2. Looked up from germline, CDR1 is SQVTM and CDR2 is ANQGSEA. V lost 8 bases and J lost 2; bases outside the gene matches: 13. This CDR3 is 17 amino acids long. CDR3 DNA sequence: TGCAGCTCCGACGGGCTAGCGGGAGGGCCTACCTACAATGAGCAGTTCTTC. It specifies CSSDGLAGGPTYNEQFF.